This is a list of T cell receptor beta chains from one sample in a study of CD8 T cells in Susac syndrome. TCRdb itself ran the immunoSEQ multiplex PCR reads through MiXCR, one entry per CDR3 protein. The sample records approximately 200,000 distinct CDR3 sequences, 92% being singletons. Sequenced: CD8+ T cells from PBMCs. Every receptor here comes from a human donor with multiple sclerosis. Each CDR3 is given without its conserved first and last residue. Expanded clones are given a class, and other clones once, few, many or no size at all.

J gene | CDR3 length | V gene | clone size | CDR3 protein
TRBJ1-3 | 16 | TRBV19 | . | ASTGWDRATFSGNTIY
TRBJ2-3 | 12 | TRBV20-1 | . | SARDLGSTDTQY
TRBJ2-7 | 12 | TRBV27 | . | ASSFSGPSYEQY
TRBJ1-2 | 10 | TRBV15 | . | ATSTGPGGYT
TRBJ1-2 | 13 | TRBV5-1 | . | ASSYEDSAVTGYT
TRBJ1-2 | 13 | TRBV7-9 | . | ASSLALGAGHGYT
TRBJ1-5 | 16 | TRBV10-3 | once | AISGRDRGFGSNQPQH
TRBJ1-2 | 13 | TRBV27 | . | ASSPHGGLSYGYT
TRBJ1-5 | 12 | TRBV3-1 | . | ASDQGHSNQPQH
TRBJ1-1 | 12 | TRBV13 | . | ASSLNGRNTEAF
TRBJ2-4 | 11 | TRBV5-4 | . | ASSPGLASIQY
TRBJ2-1 | 12 | TRBV5-1 | . | ASSFPGGNNEQF
TRBJ2-3 | 13 | TRBV5-6 | few | ASSLVRGTSDTQY
TRBJ2-3 | 15 | TRBV4-3 | . | ASSQARGTPDTDTQY
TRBJ1-6 | 15 | TRBV2 | . | ASIGVKDNSYNSPLH
TRBJ2-7 | 13 | TRBV11-2 | . | ASSLSGQGWVEQY
TRBJ2-3 | 14 | TRBV13 | . | ASSPTGTYGTDTQY
TRBJ1-4 | 12 | TRBV15 | . | ATSRSGFSEKLF
TRBJ2-7 | 13 | TRBV29-1 | once | SVVLERVPSYEQY
TRBJ2-1 | 15 | TRBV5-1 | . | ASSPGTGGVQNNEQF
TRBJ2-1 | 13 | TRBV4-1 | . | ASSQAPGLNNEQF
TRBJ1-1 | 12 | TRBV27 | . | ASSLGGLGTEAF
TRBJ1-1 | 10 | TRBV7-9 | . | ASSLVGGEAF
TRBJ2-7 | 11 | TRBV30 | . | AWSVGGLYEQY
TRBJ2-7 | 18 | TRBV4-3 | . | ASSFSRRLAGEGGAYEQY
TRBJ2-5 | 11 | TRBV20-1 | . | SAKDREQETQY
TRBJ1-1 | 13 | TRBV11-2 | . | ATEGQKGWNTEAF
TRBJ1-2 | 13 | TRBV7-9 | . | ASRLGAGTRYGYT
TRBJ1-3 | 14 | TRBV2 | . | ASFGPRRSSGNTIY
TRBJ1-3 | 13 | TRBV9 | . | ASSVGALSGNTIY
TRBJ2-2 | 12 | TRBV24-1 | . | ATRSTGSTGELF
TRBJ2-7 | 11 | TRBV12-3/TRBV12-4 | . | ASGQGSPYEQY
TRBJ1-1 | 10 | TRBV7-9 | . | ASSWVKGEAF
TRBJ2-5 | 11 | TRBV4-2 | . | ASSPSGKETQY
TRBJ2-1 | 12 | TRBV27 | . | ASSSFLIENEQF
TRBJ2-3 | 17 | TRBV5-6 | . | ASSLAGGLAGGNTDTQY
TRBJ2-3 | 13 | TRBV19 | . | ASSSGQGSTDTQY
TRBJ2-7 | 8 | TRBV11-2 | . | ASSLAEQY
TRBJ2-3 | 12 | TRBV4-2 | . | ASSQGFPQPTQY
TRBJ2-1 | 11 | TRBV20-1 | . | SARVRSRREQF
TRBJ2-7 | 13 | TRBV4-3 | few | ASSQAGQGPREQY
TRBJ2-7 | 12 | TRBV19 | . | ASSLTGTGYEQY
TRBJ2-7 | 14 | TRBV6-1 | . | ASRGLAREGTYEQY
TRBJ1-1 | 18 | TRBV19 | . | ASSGGQASSGFGRNTEAF
TRBJ2-1 | 13 | TRBV13 | . | ASQRGGGSYNEQF
TRBJ2-4 | 16 | TRBV27 | once | ASSLSLSRQGSNYIQY
TRBJ1-1 | 15 | TRBV13 | . | ASSLSELPRRNTEAF
TRBJ1-1 | 15 | TRBV11-2 | . | ASSPLTGGRADTEAF
TRBJ2-2 | 13 | TRBV14 | . | ASSQVFGAHGELF
TRBJ2-2 | 16 | TRBV19 | . | ASSILPSGDVETGELF
TRBJ2-7 | 12 | TRBV4-3 | . | ASSQDLDAYEQY
TRBJ1-1 | 12 | TRBV20-1 | . | SAIALNLNTEAF
TRBJ2-3 | 12 | TRBV14 | . | ASSQVQGADTQY
TRBJ2-5 | 11 | TRBV9 | . | ASSAGAWETQY
TRBJ2-3 | 13 | TRBV30 | . | AWAGGAGWTDTQY
TRBJ2-1 | 13 | TRBV9 | . | ASSVEGTGNDEQF